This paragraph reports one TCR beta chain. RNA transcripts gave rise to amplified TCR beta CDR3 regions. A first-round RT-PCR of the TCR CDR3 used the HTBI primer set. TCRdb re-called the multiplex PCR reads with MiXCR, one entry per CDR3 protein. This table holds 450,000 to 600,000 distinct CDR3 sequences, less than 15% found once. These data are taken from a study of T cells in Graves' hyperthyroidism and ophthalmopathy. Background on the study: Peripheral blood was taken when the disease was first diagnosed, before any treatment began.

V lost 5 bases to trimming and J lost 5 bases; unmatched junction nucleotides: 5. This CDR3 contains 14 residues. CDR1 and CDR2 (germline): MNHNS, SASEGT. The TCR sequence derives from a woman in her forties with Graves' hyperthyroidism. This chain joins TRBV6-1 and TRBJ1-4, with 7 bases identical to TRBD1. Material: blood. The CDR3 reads CASSIGTANEKLFF. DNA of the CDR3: TGTGCCAGCAGTATCGGGACAGCGAATGAAAAACTGTTTTTT.